This TCR beta chain is drawn from a study of shared clonotypes between healthy human individuals. Study-level background: Used for every donor were three CD4 naive, three CD4 memory, two CD8 naive and one CD8 memory plate.

As for this clone: The antigen is not known.

Germline trimming cut 5 bases from V and 4 bases from J; bases unmatched to any gene: 3. The CDR3 totals 16 residues. Germline lookup yields CDR1 SNHLY and CDR2 FYNNEI. Study-wide findings and caveats: When naive CD4 clonotypes were compared across a few donors, 4% to 5.5% were shared.

Generated by immunoSEQ multiplex PCR, the TCRdb table keeps only in-frame clones and is missing some. The profile shows 2 million to 2.5 million clones, roughly 93% of them singletons. The TCR comes from a man in his late teens or twenties in good health. Some clones in this sample may be carry-over from other donors' samples. The specimen sequenced was naive CD4+ T cells from PBMCs. Described subset: CD45RA+ positively selected. This chain links TRBV2 with TRBJ2-1, with 15 positions matching TRBD2. The CDR3 region is CASSLGLAGGYNEQFF. The CDR3 coding sequence is TGTGCCAGCAGTCTAGGACTAGCGGGAGGGTACAATGAGCAGTTCTTC.